This entry features one TCR beta chain sequence. The antigen remains undetermined. Time point of the sample: pre-sensitization, week 0. Specified treatment: therapeutic diphenylcyclopropenone sensitization with weekly scalp DPC. The authors' total RNA extraction used unfractionated whole blood. These data belong to a study of human T cells and chemical hapten exposure. Study in general: The study sensitized with 2% DPC on a roughly 2 cm by roughly 2 cm patch of upper inner arm skin. Per-sample TCR yield variation was attributed mainly to small pooled library volume differences.

TCRdb re-called the RACE reads through MiXCR, storing one row per CDR3 protein. The data hold over 50,000 distinct CDR3 sequences, with roughly 10% observed a single time. Germline CDR1 LGHNA, CDR2 YNFKEQ. V lost 4 bases to trimming and J lost 6 bases; unmatched junction nucleotides: 7. The CDR3 is made up of 15 amino acids. Study conclusions and caveats: Patch test score rose with PT1 expanded TCRs, significant at 8, 16, 32, not 4. Those TCRs sitting above 1 in 1000 frequency stayed the same with DPC sensitization.

The rearrangement links TRBV4-2 to TRBJ2-3; TRBD2 matches at 10 bases. The clonotype was recovered from a woman aged 25-40 years with alopecia areata. Some clones in this sample may be carry-over from other donors' samples. Specimen: whole blood, collected in connection with sensitization to the hapten diphenylcyclopropenone (DPC). As DNA, the CDR3 is TGTGCCAGCAGCCTGATACTAGCGGGGACGGATACGCAGTATTTT. Protein sequence: CASSLILAGTDTQYF.